This TCR beta chain appears in the sequencing data of a study of shared clonotypes between healthy human individuals. Assay execution proceeded at the deep level. Evenly divided among several immunoSEQ plates was the genomic DNA of each subset. For unsorted PBMC, 300 ng DNA per replicate equaled tens of thousands of T cell genomes. The method was immunoSEQ multiplex PCR; TCRdb's version includes in-frame clones alone and lacks a portion of them. The repertoire holds some 530,000 clones, with around 73% as singletons. V lost 4 bases and J lost 2; bases outside the gene matches: 6. The length of the CDR3 is 15 residues. CDR1 SGHAT and CDR2 FQNNGV come from the germline V gene. Every contributor of samples was a Caucasian grown-up residing in Nashville, Tennessee.

The receptor comes from a woman between 40 and 55 years old in good health. Some clones in this sample may be carry-over from other donors' samples. Sequencing used PBMCs. The J gene is TRBJ2-7, the V gene TRBV11-2; 9 nucleotides match TRBD2. The DNA of the CDR3 is TGTGCCAGCAGCTGGGGGAGCGGGGGGACCTACGAGCAGTACTTC. As protein: CASSWGSGGTYEQYF. Complete variable domain (other parts from reference TRBV11-2 and TRBJ2-7): EAGVAQSPRYKIIEKRQSVAFWCNPISGHATLYWYQQILGQGPKLLIQFQNNGVVDDSQLPKDRFSAERLKGVDSTLKIQPAKLEDSAVYLCASSWGSGGTYEQYFGPGTRLTVT.